These 20 T cell receptor beta chains share one sample of origin, sequenced in a study of T cells in Graves' hyperthyroidism and ophthalmopathy. The source material, RNA transcripts, was used to amplify TCR beta CDR3 regions. First-round RT-PCR targeting the TCR CDR3 was performed with the HTBI primer set. TCRdb redid the calling of the multiplex PCR reads with MiXCR, one entry per CDR3 protein. The table includes under 350,000 distinct CDR3 sequences, over 15% detected once. The sequenced material came from blood. Source of these receptors: a woman aged 60-75 years with Graves' ophthalmopathy.

This clonotype was observed many times. The chain has TRBV6-1 and TRBJ1-5, with TRBD1 matching over 8 bases. With 7 bases clipped from V and 0 bases from J, the junction kept 2 bases outside the gene matches. The CDR3 totals 14 residues. Per the germline V gene, CDR1 is MNHNS and CDR2 is SASEGT. The DNA for the CDR3 is TGTGCCAGCACGACAGGGGATAGCAATCAGCCCCAGCATTTT. Protein product: CASTTGDSNQPQHF.

Many counts were recorded for this clonotype. The V call is TRBV7-8, the J call TRBJ2-4; D uncertain. Germline V lookup: CDR1 SGHVS, CDR2 FQNEAQ. The CDR3 is made up of 14 amino acids. The V gene lost 4 bases and the J gene lost 0 bases, with 7 bases spanning the gap. The CDR3 reads CASSSRLAKNIQYF. The CDR3 DNA sequence: TGTGCCAGCAGCTCTCGACTAGCCAAAAACATTCAGTACTTC.

This clonotype was counted at least ten times. The gene calls are TRBV7-8 and TRBJ2-1; D tentatively fits TRBD1 or TRBD2 (6 bases each). Trimming left V 1 base short and J 9 bases short, with 13 bases between. The CDR3 has 14 residues. Looked up from germline, CDR1 is SGHVS and CDR2 is FQNEAQ. DNA for the CDR3: TGTGCCAGCAGCTTAGTGGGGGGCGTAAGTGAGCAGTTCTTC. Its translation: CASSLVGGVSEQFF.

V and J are TRBV4-3 and TRBJ2-6; D not certain. The germline CDR1 and CDR2 sequences are LGHNA and YSLEER. Trimming shortened V by 1 base and J by 0 bases, and 4 bases separated the two germline ends. This CDR3 region has 15 residues. CDR3 protein: CASSQGFSGANVLTF. The CDR3 region has the DNA TGCGCCAGCAGCCAAGGTTTCTCTGGGGCCAACGTCCTGACTTTC.

This chain links TRBV6-5 with TRBJ1-1; 10 bases align to TRBD1. Germline V gives CDR1 MNHEY, CDR2 SVGAGI. Losses at the gene ends were 4 bases for V and 11 bases for J; bases not matched to a gene: 1. CDR3 length: 11 residues. The CDR3 is CASSLGQGAFF. The CDR3 DNA reads as TGTGCCAGCAGTTTGGGACAGGGGGCTTTCTTT.

This clonotype has ten or more counts. The V and J genes are TRBV29-1 and TRBJ2-7; D is possibly TRBD1 (7 bases). V was trimmed by 7 bases and J by 6 bases, leaving 19 bases between them. Germline V lookup: CDR1 SQVTM, CDR2 ANQGSEA. The CDR3 has 13 residues. CDR3 sequence: CSAHSGGQREQYF. The CDR3 DNA reads TGCAGCGCCCACTCCGGGGGACAGCGCGAGCAGTACTTC.

The rearrangement links TRBV4-1 to TRBJ1-5, with D possibly matching TRBD1 (5 bases). With 3 bases removed from V and 1 base from J, the gap between germline ends came to 13 bases. The CDR3 contains 16 residues. Germline CDR1 MGHRA, CDR2 YSYEKL. DNA of the CDR3: TGCGCCAGCAGCCATCGGGACCGCCTAAGCAATCAGCCCCAGCATTTT. Its protein product is CASSHRDRLSNQPQHF.

At least ten counts were recorded for this clonotype. The chain links TRBV11-2 to TRBJ2-7; no clear D. V lost 2 bases, J lost 2 bases, and 16 bases lay in between. There are 16 residues in the CDR3. Germline V lookup: CDR1 SGHAT, CDR2 FQNNGV. The CDR3 is CASSLSVGGTAYEQYF. Here the CDR3 DNA reads TGTGCCAGCAGCTTATCGGTCGGTGGAACGGCCTACGAGCAGTACTTC.

This clonotype was observed many times. The CDR3 reads CSASGPVYSNQPQHF. CDR3 sequence (DNA): TGCAGTGCTAGTGGGCCGGTTTATAGCAATCAGCCCCAGCATTTT. The rearrangement uses TRBV20-1 and TRBJ1-5; D is undetermined. Germline V gene lookup returns CDR1 DFQATT and CDR2 SNEGSKA (reference sequence). This CDR3 region has 15 residues. Trimming took 3 bases from V and 0 from J, leaving 12 bases between them.

This clonotype was observed a few times. This sequence joins TRBV19 and TRBJ2-1; possible D gene TRBD2, 6 bases. This CDR3 contains 15 residues. The germline V gene encodes CDR1 LNHDA and CDR2 SQIVND (reference sequence). V shed 4 bases and J shed 2 bases, with 12 bases lying between them. Here the CDR3 DNA reads TGTGCCAGTAGTAGGTCGGCTAGCGCCTACAATGAGCAGTTCTTC. This codes for CASSRSASAYNEQFF.

This clonotype came up a few times. The chain has TRBV4-3 and TRBJ2-1; 12 bases line up with TRBD2. CDR1 and CDR2 (germline): LGHNA, YSLEER. This CDR3 has 16 amino acids. Germline trimming cut 0 bases from V and 11 bases from J; bases unmatched to any gene: 8. Here the CDR3 reads CASSQDPASGGAQQFF. Written as DNA, the CDR3 is TGCGCCAGCAGCCAAGATCCGGCTAGCGGGGGGGCCCAGCAGTTCTTC.

In this sample, this clonotype turned up many times. The gene calls are TRBV7-3 and TRBJ2-3; tentatively, D is TRBD1 or TRBD2 (5 bases each). Germline V gene lookup returns CDR1 SGHTA and CDR2 FQGTGA. Trimming cost V 5 bases and J 0 bases, with 12 bases left between them. CDR3 length equals 15 residues. The chain's CDR3 is CASSVGTASTDTQYF. The CDR3 nucleotides are TGTGCCAGCAGCGTAGGGACGGCTAGCACAGATACGCAGTATTTT.

This clonotype was found many times. V is TRBV19 and J is TRBJ2-1; TRBD2 agrees at 8 bases. This CDR3 is built from 15 residues. Losses at the gene ends were 1 base for V and 6 bases for J; bases not matched to a gene: 5. CDR1 is LNHDA and CDR2 is SQIVND in the germline V gene (reference sequence). The CDR3 DNA follows: TGTGCCAGTAGTATAGGAACTAGCGGAGGCAATGAGCAGTTCTTC. This sequence encodes CASSIGTSGGNEQFF.

Ten or more counts support this clonotype. J is TRBJ2-2 and V is TRBV19, with D perhaps given as TRBD1 or TRBD2 (5 bases each). CDR1 is LNHDA and CDR2 is SQIVND in the germline V gene (reference sequence). This CDR3 spans 14 amino acids. V lost 4 bases to trimming and J lost 5 bases, with 11 bases between them. Written as DNA, the CDR3 is TGTGCCAGTAGTAAGGGGAGATTTACCGGGGAGCTGTTTTTT. This encodes CASSKGRFTGELFF.

In its sample, this clonotype was seen many times. The chain uses TRBV2 and TRBJ1-3; D ambiguous. The germline CDR1 and CDR2 sequences are SNHLY and FYNNEI. With 4 bases removed from V and 0 bases from J, the gap between germline ends came to 4 bases. CDR3 length equals 13 residues. CDR3 amino acids: CASSASSGNTIYF. The CDR3 DNA sequence: TGTGCCAGCAGTGCCTCCTCTGGAAACACCATATATTTT.

Ten or more counts support this clonotype. The V and J genes are TRBV28 and TRBJ2-1, with D unclear. The CDR3 totals 16 residues. Trimming stripped 1 base from V and 6 bases from J, with 16 bases between. Germline V gene lookup returns CDR1 MDHEN and CDR2 SYDVKM. The CDR3 protein is CASSLSINGFLNEQFF. As DNA, the CDR3 is TGTGCCAGCAGTTTATCGATAAACGGATTCCTCAATGAGCAGTTCTTC.

Ten or more counts support this clonotype. The J gene is TRBJ2-5, the V gene TRBV20-1, with 8 bases aligning to TRBD2. Germline V gene sequence: CDR1 DFQATT, CDR2 SNEGSKA (reference sequence). This CDR3 region has 13 residues. The V segment lost 4 bases and the J segment 5 bases; nucleotides outside the gene matches: 6. CDR3 loop: CSAIPGLGETQYF. The CDR3 DNA is TGCAGTGCTATACCGGGACTAGGGGAGACCCAGTACTTC.

This clonotype was picked up a small number of times. This chain joins TRBV20-1 and TRBJ2-3; tentative D call: TRBD2 (6 bases). Germline loops: CDR1 DFQATT, CDR2 SNEGSKA (reference sequence). This CDR3 comprises 16 residues. Trimming shortened V by 4 bases and J by 8 bases, and 25 bases separated the two germline ends. CDR3: CSATSGTGELVPTQYF. The CDR3 bases are TGCAGTGCTACTTCCGGGACGGGAGAACTGGTGCCTACGCAGTATTTT.

V gene TRBV9 combines with J gene TRBJ2-7; either TRBD1 or TRBD2 may fit D (5 bases each). This CDR3 has 15 amino acids. Germline V gives CDR1 SGDLS, CDR2 YYNGEE. V was shortened by 0 bases and J by 5 bases, with 15 bases between the two germline ends. The CDR3 region has the DNA TGTGCCAGCAGCGTAGGACCGGGGCAGGGCAACGAGCAGTACTTC. It translates to CASSVGPGQGNEQYF.

A note on this clonotype: A clone one base away is much larger, so this may be a read error. The rearrangement joins TRBV7-9 to TRBJ2-1; possibly TRBD2 for D (5 bases). The tail of the sequence fits TRBJ2-7 better, so the J call may be wrong. Germline V gene lookup returns CDR1 SEHNR and CDR2 FQNEAQ (reference sequence). The CDR3 extends over 17 amino acids. CDR3 nucleotides: TGTGCCAGCAGCTTGGGGATTAGCGCATCGGCCTACAATGAGCAGTACTTC. It is translated as CASSLGISASAYNEQYF.